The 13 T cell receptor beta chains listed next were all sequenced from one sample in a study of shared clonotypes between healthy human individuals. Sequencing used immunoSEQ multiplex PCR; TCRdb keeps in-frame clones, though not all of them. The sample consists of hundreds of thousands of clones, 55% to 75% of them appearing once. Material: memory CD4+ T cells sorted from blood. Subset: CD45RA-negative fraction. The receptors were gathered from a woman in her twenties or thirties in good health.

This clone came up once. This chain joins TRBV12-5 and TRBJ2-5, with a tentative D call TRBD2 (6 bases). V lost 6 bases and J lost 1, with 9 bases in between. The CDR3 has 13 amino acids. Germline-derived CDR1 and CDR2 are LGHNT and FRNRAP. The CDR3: CASGFSGQETQYF. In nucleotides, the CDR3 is TGTGCTAGTGGCTTTAGCGGCCAAGAGACCCAGTACTTC.

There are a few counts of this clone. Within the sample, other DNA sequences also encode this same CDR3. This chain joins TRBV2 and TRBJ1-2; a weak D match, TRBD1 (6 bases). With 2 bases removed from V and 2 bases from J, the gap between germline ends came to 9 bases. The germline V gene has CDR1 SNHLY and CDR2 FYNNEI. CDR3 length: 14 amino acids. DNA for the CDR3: TGTGCCAGCAGTGAAAGGGGGGGGAACTATGGCTACACCTTC. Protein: CASSERGGNYGYTF.

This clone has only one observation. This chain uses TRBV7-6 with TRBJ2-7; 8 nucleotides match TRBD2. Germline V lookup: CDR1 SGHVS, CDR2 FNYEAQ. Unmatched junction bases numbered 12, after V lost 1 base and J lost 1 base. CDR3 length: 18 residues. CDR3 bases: TGTGCCAGCAGCTTAGTGGTGCCGAGCGGGAGTAGGTCCTACGAGCAGTACTTC. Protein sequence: CASSLVVPSGSRSYEQYF.

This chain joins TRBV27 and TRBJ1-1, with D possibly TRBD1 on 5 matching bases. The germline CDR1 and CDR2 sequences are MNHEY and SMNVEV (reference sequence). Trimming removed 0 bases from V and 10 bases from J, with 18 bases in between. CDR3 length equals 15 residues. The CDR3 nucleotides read TGTGCCAGCAGTTTATCGGGCCCGCGGGGCTTTGGAGCTTTCTTT. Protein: CASSLSGPRGFGAFF.

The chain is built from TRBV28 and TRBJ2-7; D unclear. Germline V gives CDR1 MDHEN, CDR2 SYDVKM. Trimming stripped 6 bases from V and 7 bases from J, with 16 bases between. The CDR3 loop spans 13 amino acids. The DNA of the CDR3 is TGTGCCAGCAGCCAGCATGGGTTCGGGGAGCAGTACTTC. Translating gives CASSQHGFGEQYF. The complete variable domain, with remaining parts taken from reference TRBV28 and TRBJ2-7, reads DVKVTQSSRYLVKRTGEKVFLECVQDMDHENMFWYRQDPGLGLRLIYFSYDVKMKEKGDIPEGYSVSREKKERFSLILESASTNQTSMYLCASSQHGFGEQYFGPGTRLTVT.

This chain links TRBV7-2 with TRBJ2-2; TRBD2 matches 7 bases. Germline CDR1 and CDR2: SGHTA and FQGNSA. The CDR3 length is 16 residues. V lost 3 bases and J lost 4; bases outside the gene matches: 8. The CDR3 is CASSFPSGRGTGELFF. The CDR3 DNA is TGTGCCAGCAGCTTCCCTAGCGGAAGGGGCACCGGGGAGCTGTTTTTT.

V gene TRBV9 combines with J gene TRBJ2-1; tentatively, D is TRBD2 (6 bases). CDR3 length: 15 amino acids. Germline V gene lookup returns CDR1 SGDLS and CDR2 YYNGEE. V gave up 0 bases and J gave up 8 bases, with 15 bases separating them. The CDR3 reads CASSVGWRGSDEQFF. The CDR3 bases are TGTGCCAGCAGCGTAGGGTGGAGGGGTTCGGATGAGCAGTTCTTC.

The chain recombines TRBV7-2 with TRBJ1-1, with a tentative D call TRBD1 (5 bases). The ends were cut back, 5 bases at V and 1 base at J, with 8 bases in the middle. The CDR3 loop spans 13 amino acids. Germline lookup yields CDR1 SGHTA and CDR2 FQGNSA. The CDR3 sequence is CASSRDANTEAFF. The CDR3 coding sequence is TGTGCCAGCAGCCGGGACGCGAACACTGAAGCTTTCTTT.

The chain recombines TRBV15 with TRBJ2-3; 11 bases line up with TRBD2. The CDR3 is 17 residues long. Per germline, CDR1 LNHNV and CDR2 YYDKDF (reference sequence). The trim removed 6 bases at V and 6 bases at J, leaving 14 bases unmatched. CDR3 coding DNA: TGTGCCACCAGTGGGGGGCGAATAGCGGGAGGGGAGGATACGCAGTATTTT. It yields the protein CATSGGRIAGGEDTQYF.

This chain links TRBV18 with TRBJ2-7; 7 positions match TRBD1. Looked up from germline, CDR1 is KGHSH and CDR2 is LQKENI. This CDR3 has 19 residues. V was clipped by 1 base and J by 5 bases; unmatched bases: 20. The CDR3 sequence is CASSPLNRGSLAPWDEQYF. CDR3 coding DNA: TGTGCCAGCTCACCACTCAACAGGGGCTCCCTAGCTCCATGGGACGAGCAGTACTTC.

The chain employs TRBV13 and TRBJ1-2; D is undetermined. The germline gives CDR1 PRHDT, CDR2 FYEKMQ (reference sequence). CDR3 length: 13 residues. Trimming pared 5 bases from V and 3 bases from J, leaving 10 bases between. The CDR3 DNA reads TGTGCCAGCAGCCCCCGGAGGTACTATGGCTACACCTTC. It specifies CASSPRRYYGYTF.

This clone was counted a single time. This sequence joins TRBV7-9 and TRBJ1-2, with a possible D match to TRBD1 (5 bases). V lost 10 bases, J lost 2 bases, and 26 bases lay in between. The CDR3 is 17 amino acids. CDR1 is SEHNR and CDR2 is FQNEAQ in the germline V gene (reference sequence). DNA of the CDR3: TGTGCCACCCCAGAAGGACCAGGGCCTCTTCTAAACTATGGCTACACCTTC. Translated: CATPEGPGPLLNYGYTF.

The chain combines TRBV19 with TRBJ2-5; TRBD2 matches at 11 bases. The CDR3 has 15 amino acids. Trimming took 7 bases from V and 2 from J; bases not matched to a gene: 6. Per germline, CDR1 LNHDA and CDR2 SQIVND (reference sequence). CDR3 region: CASTKRLAGQETQYF. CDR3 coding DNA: TGTGCCAGTACTAAAAGACTAGCGGGACAAGAGACCCAGTACTTC.